These 25 T cell receptor beta chains were sequenced from one sample in a study of T cell responses to AZD1222 COVID-19 vaccine. Some clones are missing from TCRdb's copy, which holds only in-frame ones; the method was immunoSEQ multiplex PCR. This sample has around 130,000 clones, with over 75% found just once. This material consisted of peripheral blood, taken on day 0 of AZD1222 vaccination. The source of these receptors is an adult in good health.

The genes are TRBV4-3 and TRBJ2-3, with D uncertain. Germline V CDR1 and CDR2: LGHNA, YSLEER. Trimming took off 0 bases at V and 0 bases at J, with 7 bases between the two ends. The CDR3 is made up of 15 amino acids. CDR3 sequence (DNA): TGCGCCAGCAGCCAAGATCTAGTTAGCACAGATACGCAGTATTTT. Its translation is CASSQDLVSTDTQYF.

The V gene is TRBV4-1, the J gene TRBJ1-2, with D perhaps matching TRBD1 (5 bases). Deletions cut 1 base from V and 0 bases from J, with 9 bases between. Germline CDR1 and CDR2: MGHRA and YSYEKL. The CDR3 is 15 residues long. CDR3 bases: TGCGCCAGCAGCCAAGCTCCAGGGACTAACTATGGCTACACCTTC. Its translation: CASSQAPGTNYGYTF.

The chain recombines TRBV21-1 with TRBJ1-1; the D call in the table, TRBD1, was not verified against the DNA. TRBV21-1 is a pseudogene segment. This CDR3 has 16 residues. CDR3 DNA: TGTGCCAGCAGCAGGACAGTCCCTTTGTTGTACACTGAAGCTTTCTTT. It codes for CASSRTVPLLYTEAFF.

The rearrangement joins TRBV6-2 or TRBV6-3 to TRBJ1-5; tentatively, D is TRBD1 (6 bases). Germline V CDR1 and CDR2: MNHEY, SVGEGT. The CDR3 sequence is 19 residues long. The ends were cut back, 0 bases at V and 4 bases at J, with 22 bases in the middle. CDR3 nucleotide sequence: TGTGCCAGCAGTTACTCTTTTCAGGGGCCTTCCCGCAATAATCAGCCCCAGCATTTT. Translated: CASSYSFQGPSRNNQPQHF.

The chain carries TRBV30 and TRBJ2-3; 7 bases fit TRBD1. The V segment lost 4 bases and the J segment 11 bases; nucleotides outside the gene matches: 12. The germline V gene encodes CDR1 GTSNPN and CDR2 SVGIG (reference sequence). The CDR3 runs to 13 residues. Written as DNA, the CDR3 is TGTGCCTGGAATGTAGGGAGACAGGGAGTGCAGTATTTT. Its protein product is CAWNVGRQGVQYF.

V usage is TRBV10-3 and J usage is TRBJ2-7; 7 bases map to TRBD1. This CDR3 region has 14 residues. V lost 6 bases, J lost 5 bases, and 10 bases stayed unmatched. Germline-derived CDR1 and CDR2 are ENHRY and SYGVKD. The CDR3 loop is CAISLTGKNNEQYF. CDR3 nucleotide sequence: TGTGCCATCAGCCTGACAGGGAAAAATAACGAGCAGTACTTC.

This chain connects TRBV5-1 to TRBJ2-6; D gene ambiguous. Germline lookup yields CDR1 SGHRS and CDR2 YFSETQ. The CDR3 is made up of 14 amino acids. Trimming pared 4 bases from V and 4 bases from J, leaving 9 bases between. CDR3 nucleotide sequence: TGCGCCAGCAGCCCCTGGCGCGGGGCCAACGTCCTGACTTTC. The encoded protein is CASSPWRGANVLTF.

This chain joins TRBV19 and TRBJ2-1; 7 positions match TRBD1. The CDR3 runs 13 residues. Germline V gives CDR1 LNHDA, CDR2 SQIVND (reference sequence). The V segment lost 3 bases and the J segment 7 bases; nucleotides outside the gene matches: 3. The CDR3 DNA reads TGTGCCAGTAGTATGGACAGGAGGAATGAGCAGTTCTTC. This translates into CASSMDRRNEQFF.

This clone has just a few counts. V is TRBV19 and J is TRBJ1-5, with D possibly matching TRBD1 (5 bases). The length of the CDR3 is 15 residues. The germline gives CDR1 LNHDA, CDR2 SQIVND (reference sequence). Trimming took 8 bases from V and 3 from J, leaving 17 bases between them. CDR3 sequence (DNA): TGTGCCAGTGATCGTCCCGGGGACCACAATCAGCCCCAGCATTTT. Protein product: CASDRPGDHNQPQHF.

Note on this clone: Its ends do not fully match the called genes, so a read error is possible. The gene calls are TRBV3-1 (or the pseudogene TRBV3-2) and TRBJ2-7, with D possibly matching TRBD1 (5 bases). CDR1 and CDR2 (germline): LGHDT, YNNKEL (reference sequence). This CDR3 region has 13 residues. The CDR3 DNA sequence: TGTGCCAGCAGCCAAGATTCCACAACGGCGAAGGGGTTC. Amino acid sequence: CASSQDSTTAKGF.

V and J are TRBV5-1 and TRBJ2-5, with 8 bases matching TRBD1. Germline V lookup: CDR1 SGHRS, CDR2 YFSETQ. The CDR3 sequence is 14 residues long. V shed 4 bases and J 5 bases; nucleotides not matched to a gene: 7. The CDR3 coding sequence is TGCGCCAGCAGCGAAGGACAGGGCTGGGAGACCCAGTACTTC. This sequence encodes CASSEGQGWETQYF.

This rearrangement joins TRBV29-1 to TRBJ2-3, with 9 bases that match TRBD2. Germline CDR1 reads SQVTM; CDR2 reads ANQGSEA. Trimming took 6 bases from V and 3 from J; bases not matched to a gene: 4. CDR3 length: 13 amino acids. The DNA for the CDR3 is TGCAGCGTAGCGGGAGGTGAAACAGATACGCAGTATTTT. This translates into CSVAGGETDTQYF.

The chain combines TRBV7-3 with TRBJ1-6; 9 positions match TRBD1. The CDR3 runs to 16 residues. V was clipped by 1 base and J by 6 bases; unmatched bases: 4. The germline gives CDR1 SGHTA, CDR2 FQGTGA. The CDR3 is CASSLRGQGINSPLHF. CDR3 DNA: TGTGCCAGCAGCTTAAGGGGACAGGGAATTAATTCACCCCTCCACTTT. Together with reference TRBV7-3 and TRBJ1-6, the CDR3 gives the full variable domain: GAGVSQTPSNKVTEKGKYVELRCDPISGHTALYWYRQSLGQGPEFLIYFQGTGAADDSGLPNDRFFAVRPEGSVSTLKIQRTERGDSAVYLCASSLRGQGINSPLHFGNGTRLTVT.

The V call is TRBV10-3, the J call TRBJ2-7, with D perhaps matching TRBD1 or TRBD2 (5 bases each). Per the germline V gene, CDR1 is ENHRY and CDR2 is SYGVKD. Trimming took off 5 bases at V and 9 bases at J, with 20 bases between the two ends. The CDR3 totals 14 residues. The CDR3 bases are TGTGCCATCAGTCCCGCCGGGACGGAGCTGGTGCAGTACTTC. Translating it yields CAISPAGTELVQYF.

The chain joins TRBV6-5 to TRBJ1-1; unclear D gene. CDR1 is MNHEY and CDR2 is SVGAGI in the germline V gene. V lost 7 bases, J lost 0 bases, and 9 bases lay in between. The CDR3 length is 13 residues. CDR3 sequence (DNA): TGTGCCAGCAAAGAGCACATGAACACTGAAGCTTTCTTT. This codes for CASKEHMNTEAFF.

This clone was counted only a few times. The rearrangement links TRBV6-5 to TRBJ1-2; no clear D. CDR1 is MNHEY and CDR2 is SVGAGI in the germline V gene. The CDR3 runs to 15 residues. V was trimmed by 0 bases and J by 8 bases, leaving 16 bases between them. The CDR3 here is CASSYSIPSPGGYTF. DNA for the CDR3: TGTGCCAGCAGTTACTCGATTCCATCCCCTGGGGGCTACACCTTC.

This CDR3 is CASSPRTFTEAFF. Written as DNA, the CDR3 is TGTGCCAGCAGCCCCCGGACATTCACTGAAGCTTTCTTT. This rearrangement joins TRBV7-9 to TRBJ1-1; TRBD1 might be the D (5 bases). This CDR3 has 13 amino acids. CDR1 and CDR2 (germline): SEHNR, FQNEAQ (reference sequence). Trimming took 5 bases from V and 4 from J, leaving 11 bases between them.

The V and J genes are TRBV7-9 and TRBJ1-4; D may be TRBD1 (5 bases). The CDR3 length is 16 residues. Trimming cost V 5 bases and J 0 bases, with 13 bases left between them. Looked up from germline, CDR1 is SEHNR and CDR2 is FQNEAQ (reference sequence). The CDR3 sequence: CASSPSQGATNEKLFF. The DNA of the CDR3 is TGTGCCAGCAGCCCCAGCCAGGGTGCAACTAATGAAAAACTGTTTTTT.

This chain links TRBV7-9 with TRBJ2-7, with D tentatively TRBD2 (6 bases). Trimming took off 5 bases at V and 1 base at J, with 12 bases between the two ends. The CDR3 loop spans 14 amino acids. Germline CDR1 and CDR2: SEHNR and FQNEAQ (reference sequence). The CDR3 spells CASSPGTLSYEQYF. The CDR3 DNA follows: TGTGCCAGCAGCCCCGGGACTCTGTCCTACGAGCAGTACTTC.

The count of this clone is one. The rearrangement uses TRBV19 and TRBJ2-5; TRBD1 matches at 7 bases. Losses at the gene ends were 4 bases for V and 2 bases for J; bases not matched to a gene: 4. Germline CDR1 and CDR2: LNHDA and SQIVND (reference sequence). The CDR3 has 14 amino acids. The CDR3 sequence: CASSRDRGQETQYF. CDR3 nucleotides: TGTGCCAGTAGTAGGGACAGAGGTCAAGAGACCCAGTACTTC. Full variable domain (remainder filled in from reference TRBV19 and TRBJ2-5): DGGITQSPKYLFRKEGQNVTLSCEQNLNHDAMYWYRQDPGQGLRLIYYSQIVNDFQKGDIAEGYSVSREKKESFPLTVTSAQKNPTAFYLCASSRDRGQETQYFGPGTRLLVL.

The rearrangement uses TRBV18 and TRBJ1-4; maybe TRBD1 (6 bases). The CDR3 is 14 amino acids. The germline V and J ends were trimmed by 2 bases and 4 bases, with 8 bases remaining between them. Germline CDR1 is KGHSH and CDR2 is LQKENI. The CDR3 sequence is CASSPYRVNEKLFF. As DNA, the CDR3 is TGTGCCAGCTCACCATACAGGGTTAATGAAAAACTGTTTTTT.

The chain employs TRBV6-4 and TRBJ2-7; TRBD2 aligns across 10 bases. The CDR3 spans 16 residues. Trimming took 6 bases from V and 4 from J; bases not matched to a gene: 12. Germline-derived CDR1 and CDR2 are MRHNA and SNTAGT. CDR3 coding DNA: TGTGCCAGCAGCCCGGTCAAGCGGGAGGGCCATTACGAGCAGTACTTC. Residues: CASSPVKREGHYEQYF.

The chain joins TRBV4-3 to TRBJ1-5; D unclear. Deletions cut 0 bases from V and 0 bases from J, with 6 bases between. The V gene's germline CDR1 is LGHNA and CDR2 YSLEER. This CDR3 has 15 amino acids. This CDR3 reads CASSQERTSNQPQHF. The DNA for the CDR3 is TGCGCCAGCAGCCAAGAACGGACTAGCAATCAGCCCCAGCATTTT.

The V and J genes are TRBV27 and TRBJ1-6; D is ambiguous. The CDR3 length is 17 residues. Germline values: CDR1 MNHEY, CDR2 SMNVEV (reference sequence). V lost 3 bases and J 10 bases, leaving 22 bases between the germline ends. This CDR3 reads CASSFLPKREMRSPLHF. In nucleotides, the CDR3 is TGTGCCAGCAGTTTCCTCCCCAAGAGGGAAATGAGGTCACCCCTCCACTTT.

J is TRBJ2-7 and V is TRBV5-1, with D perhaps being TRBD1 or TRBD2 (7 bases each). Trimming stripped 4 bases from V and 2 bases from J, with 16 bases between. Germline CDR1 SGHRS, CDR2 YFSETQ. The CDR3 has 15 amino acids. The CDR3 nucleotides are TGCGCCAGCAGCATTGACAGGGAGGGACCCTACGAGCAGTACTTC. Amino acids: CASSIDREGPYEQYF.